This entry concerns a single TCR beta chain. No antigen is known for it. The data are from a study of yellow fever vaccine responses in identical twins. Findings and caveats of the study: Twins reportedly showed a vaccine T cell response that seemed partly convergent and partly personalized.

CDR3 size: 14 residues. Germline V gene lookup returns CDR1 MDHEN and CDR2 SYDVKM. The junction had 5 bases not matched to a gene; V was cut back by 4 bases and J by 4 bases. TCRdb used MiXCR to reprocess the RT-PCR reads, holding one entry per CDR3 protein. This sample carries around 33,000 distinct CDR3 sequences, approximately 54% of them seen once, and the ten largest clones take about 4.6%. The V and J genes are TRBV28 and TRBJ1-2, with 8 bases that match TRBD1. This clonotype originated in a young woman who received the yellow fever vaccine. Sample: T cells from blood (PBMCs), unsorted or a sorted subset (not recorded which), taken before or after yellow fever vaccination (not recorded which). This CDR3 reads CASSSGQGSYGYTF. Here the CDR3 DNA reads TGTGCCAGCAGTTCTGGACAGGGATCCTATGGCTACACCTTC.